Below, 31 T cell receptor beta chains from the same sample are listed, as sequenced in a study of tumor-infiltrating lymphocytes in localized non-small cell lung cancer. Sequencing used immunoSEQ multiplex PCR; TCRdb keeps in-frame clones, though not all of them. This table has about 3,800 clones, roughly 65% appearing once. The sequenced sample was uninvolved lung tissue not adjacent to the tumor. Receptors originate from a human donor with non-small cell lung cancer.

The chain employs TRBV28 and TRBJ1-3, with TRBD1 as a possible D gene (5 bases). Germline CDR1 MDHEN, CDR2 SYDVKM. There are 16 residues in the CDR3. V gave up 6 bases and J gave up 0 bases, with 15 bases separating them. The CDR3 spells CASSRLRGSSGNTIYF. CDR3 coding DNA: TGTGCCAGCAGCCGATTAAGGGGTAGCTCTGGAAACACCATATATTTT.

The rearrangement links TRBV5-1 to TRBJ1-5, with D possibly matching TRBD1 (5 bases). Germline V gene data show CDR1 as SGHRS and CDR2 as YFSETQ. With 0 bases removed from V and 6 bases from J, the gap between germline ends came to 10 bases. This CDR3 has 14 amino acids. The CDR3 here is CASSLGGVGQPQHF. In DNA, the CDR3 is TGCGCCAGCAGCTTGGGAGGGGTCGGTCAGCCCCAGCATTTT.

The rearrangement joins TRBV5-6 to TRBJ2-6; D remains ambiguous. Trimming left V 0 bases short and J 1 base short, with 8 bases between. The CDR3 is made up of 16 amino acids. CDR1 SGHDT and CDR2 YYEEEE come from the germline V gene. CDR3 nucleotides: TGTGCCAGCAGCTTGGGGTTAGGGTCTGGGGCCAACGTCCTGACTTTC. Translating it yields CASSLGLGSGANVLTF.

This clone appeared a few times. The chain has TRBV5-1 and TRBJ1-5; possibly TRBD1 for D (6 bases). CDR3 size: 14 residues. CDR1 SGHRS and CDR2 YFSETQ come from the germline V gene. V shed 4 bases and J shed 6 bases, with 14 bases lying between them. The CDR3 loop is CASSPGDPSQPQHF. CDR3 coding DNA: TGCGCCAGCAGCCCAGGGGACCCCTCTCAGCCCCAGCATTTT.

The V gene is TRBV4-1, the J gene TRBJ1-1; D unresolved. Germline V gene sequence: CDR1 MGHRA, CDR2 YSYEKL. The CDR3 is made up of 15 amino acids. Between the trimmed V and J ends, which lost 1 base and 1 base, there was a span of 10 bases. Here the CDR3 DNA reads TGCGCCAGCAGCCAAGGGGGAATGGGGAACACTGAAGCTTTCTTT. Translation: CASSQGGMGNTEAFF.

The rearrangement links TRBV28 to TRBJ1-5, with 8 bases that match TRBD1. V lost 6 bases and J lost 0; bases outside the gene matches: 7. Germline assignment: CDR1 MDHEN and CDR2 SYDVKM. The CDR3 loop spans 16 amino acids. This chain's CDR3 is CASSPGGRDSNQPQHF. CDR3 DNA: TGTGCCAGCAGCCCAGGGGGCAGGGATAGCAATCAGCCCCAGCATTTT.

The DNA of the CDR3 is TGTGCCAGCCGGGCCGGACAGGCCCCGTCCGGGGAGCTGTTTTTT. Amino acids: CASRAGQAPSGELFF. The V and J genes are TRBV11-2 and TRBJ2-2, with TRBD1 matching over 7 bases. CDR1 is SGHAT and CDR2 is FQNNGV in the germline V gene. J lost 6 bases, V lost 8 bases, and 12 bases had no gene match. The CDR3 spans 15 residues.

This clone was counted between two and nine times. This sequence joins TRBV2 and TRBJ2-5; 11 bases are shared with TRBD2. CDR1 and CDR2 from the germline V gene are SNHLY and FYNNEI. The length of the CDR3 is 17 residues. The V segment lost 4 bases and the J segment 0 bases; nucleotides outside the gene matches: 7. CDR3 sequence: CASSVGLAGGNQETQYF. CDR3 nucleotide sequence: TGTGCCAGCAGTGTTGGGCTAGCGGGGGGTAACCAAGAGACCCAGTACTTC.

Note on this clone: The junction and the germline gene differ at one end; a read error may be behind it. This chain links TRBV5-6 with TRBJ2-7; D remains ambiguous. This CDR3 spans 14 amino acids. Germline loops: CDR1 SGHDT, CDR2 YYEEEE. The CDR3 protein is CASSLAALRRVLLF. CDR3 DNA sequence: TGTGCCAGCAGCTTGGCCGCCCTCCGAAGGGTTCTTCTTTTC.

The V call is TRBV2, the J call TRBJ1-6; TRBD1 agrees at 7 bases. The CDR3 length is 15 residues. With V trimmed by 4 bases and J by 5 bases, 5 bases remained unmatched. Germline V lookup: CDR1 SNHLY, CDR2 FYNNEI. DNA of the CDR3: TGTGCCAGCAGTGTACAACAGGGGAATAATTCACCCCTCCACTTT. Encoded protein: CASSVQQGNNSPLHF. Supplemented by reference TRBV2 and TRBJ1-6, the full variable domain reads EPEVTQTPSHQVTQMGQEVILRCVPISNHLYFYWYRQILGQKVEFLVSFYNNEISEKSEIFDDQFSVERPDGSNFTLKIRSTKLEDSAMYFCASSVQQGNNSPLHFGNGTRLTVT.

This clone was seen more than once but under ten times. The chain is built from TRBV2 and TRBJ2-2; no reliable D call. V was pared by 6 bases and J by 6 bases, with 5 bases between. This CDR3 spans 11 amino acids. Germline V gives CDR1 SNHLY, CDR2 FYNNEI. In DNA form, the CDR3 reads TGTGCCAGCAGCCCCCCCGGGGAGCTGTTTTTT. This sequence encodes CASSPPGELFF. Looking up the rest from reference TRBV2 and TRBJ2-2 gives the full variable domain: EPEVTQTPSHQVTQMGQEVILRCVPISNHLYFYWYRQILGQKVEFLVSFYNNEISEKSEIFDDQFSVERPDGSNFTLKIRSTKLEDSAMYFCASSPPGELFFGEGSRLTVL.

The chain has TRBV5-4 and TRBJ2-1, with 9 bases lining up with TRBD2. There are 19 residues in the CDR3. CDR1 SGHNT and CDR2 YYREEE come from the germline V gene (reference sequence). V shed 1 base and J 7 bases; nucleotides not matched to a gene: 18. CDR3 sequence: CASSLPRGLAGVIVNEQFF. The CDR3 region has the DNA TGTGCCAGCAGCTTGCCGAGGGGGTTAGCGGGAGTTATCGTAAATGAGCAGTTCTTC.

This chain connects TRBV6-1 to TRBJ2-6; D possibly corresponds to TRBD1 (6 bases). The CDR3 is 14 residues long. The germline V gene has CDR1 MNHNS and CDR2 SASEGT. Trimming removed 4 bases from V and 9 bases from J, with 13 bases in between. The CDR3 protein is CASSVSRTDNVLTF. The CDR3 region has the DNA TGTGCCAGCAGTGTTTCCAGGACAGACAACGTCCTGACTTTC.

This chain links TRBV7-9 with TRBJ2-3; the D gene is possibly TRBD1 (6 bases). The CDR3 extends over 17 amino acids. CDR1 and CDR2 (germline): SEHNR, FQNEAQ (reference sequence). V lost 4 bases and J 1 base, leaving 18 bases between the germline ends. The CDR3 bases are TGTGCCAGCAGCTCCCTCCAGGGGCTCTACGGCACAGATACGCAGTATTTT. This translates into CASSSLQGLYGTDTQYF.

The CDR3 nucleotides are TGTGCCAGCAGCCCCCAGGATGTCGAGCAGTACTTC. Protein sequence: CASSPQDVEQYF. The genes are TRBV11-2 and TRBJ2-7; D is ambiguous. This CDR3 has 12 residues. V was cut by 5 bases and J by 6 bases, with 11 bases left in between. Germline CDR1 reads SGHAT; CDR2 reads FQNNGV.

The chain uses TRBV7-9 and TRBJ2-2; D is unclear. The V gene lost 3 bases and the J gene lost 7 bases, with 6 bases spanning the gap. CDR3 length: 12 amino acids. Germline V CDR1 and CDR2: SEHNR, FQNEAQ (reference sequence). CDR3 DNA sequence: TGTGCCAGCAGCTTTCCTGTCGGGGAGCTGTTTTTT. This codes for CASSFPVGELFF.

The chain uses TRBV2 and TRBJ2-3, with 7 bases matching TRBD2. The junction had 4 bases not matched to a gene; V was cut back by 8 bases and J by 2 bases. Germline CDR1 and CDR2: SNHLY and FYNNEI. The CDR3 is 13 amino acids. DNA for the CDR3: TGTGCCAGCGCCCGGGACTACACAGATACGCAGTATTTT. Its translation: CASARDYTDTQYF.

In this sample, this clone turned up a few times. This rearrangement joins TRBV29-1 to TRBJ2-7; D possibly uses TRBD1 or TRBD2 (6 bases each). The CDR3 loop spans 12 amino acids. The V end was cut by 6 bases, the J end by 5 bases, with 14 bases between. Germline loops: CDR1 SQVTM, CDR2 ANQGSEA. The CDR3 sequence: CSVTGTRHEQYF. The CDR3, as DNA: TGCAGCGTCACAGGGACTCGCCACGAGCAGTACTTC.

This clone was counted only a few times. The sample has other DNA sequences that encode this CDR3 too. The V call is TRBV6-1, the J call TRBJ2-3, with 9 positions matching TRBD1. Losses at the gene ends were 5 bases for V and 3 bases for J; bases not matched to a gene: 3. This CDR3 spans 14 amino acids. Germline CDR1 and CDR2: MNHNS and SASEGT. The CDR3 coding sequence is TGTGCCAGCAGTCCGGGACAGGGAACAGATACGCAGTATTTT. Its protein is CASSPGQGTDTQYF.

The chain recombines TRBV29-1 with TRBJ2-7; 11 positions match TRBD2. This CDR3 is 12 amino acids long. The germline gives CDR1 SQVTM, CDR2 ANQGSEA. The J segment lost 7 bases and the V segment lost 7 bases, leaving 6 bases of the junction unmatched. CDR3: CSGGLAGGEQYF. DNA for the CDR3: TGCAGCGGTGGACTAGCGGGCGGGGAGCAGTACTTC.

The sample holds a few counts of this clone. V gene TRBV2 combines with J gene TRBJ2-2; D is tentatively TRBD1 or TRBD2 (6 bases each). V was pared by 8 bases and J by 2 bases, with 15 bases between. Germline CDR1 SNHLY, CDR2 FYNNEI. The CDR3 spans 15 residues. This chain's CDR3 is CASLGGSGNTGELFF. The CDR3 DNA sequence: TGTGCCAGCCTCGGGGGCAGCGGTAACACCGGGGAGCTGTTTTTT.

The genes are TRBV7-2 and TRBJ1-5; D is unresolved. The CDR3 has 15 amino acids. Germline assignment: CDR1 SGHTA and CDR2 FQGNSA. The ends were cut back, 5 bases at V and 6 bases at J, with 17 bases in the middle. CDR3 protein: CASSLPGSGSQPQHF. The CDR3 DNA sequence: TGTGCCAGCAGCCTACCGGGCTCGGGGTCTCAGCCCCAGCATTTT.

The count of this clone is one. The chain links TRBV4-1 to TRBJ2-5, with TRBD2 as a possible D gene (6 bases). The CDR3 runs 15 residues. Trimming removed 1 base at V and 4 bases at J, with 13 bases between. Looked up from germline, CDR1 is MGHRA and CDR2 is YSYEKL. The CDR3 is CASSQGRLEGETQYF. In nucleotides, the CDR3 is TGCGCCAGCAGCCAAGGTCGACTAGAGGGAGAGACCCAGTACTTC.

The genes are TRBV7-9 and TRBJ2-5; 8 bases fit TRBD2. The CDR3 extends over 16 amino acids. The ends lost 2 bases at V and 5 bases at J; junction bases unmatched: 10. Per the germline V gene, CDR1 is SEHNR and CDR2 is FQNEAQ (reference sequence). This CDR3 reads CASSLRTGRAWETQYF. The CDR3 DNA follows: TGTGCCAGCAGCTTAAGGACCGGGAGGGCCTGGGAGACCCAGTACTTC.

This clone has only one observation. The rearrangement links TRBV27 to TRBJ2-1; D ambiguous. Germline V gene lookup returns CDR1 MNHEY and CDR2 SMNVEV (reference sequence). This CDR3 spans 15 amino acids. V was cut by 5 bases and J by 3 bases, with 14 bases left in between. The CDR3 region has the DNA TGTGCCAGCAGTCCTAACCCGGGCCTCTACAATGAGCAGTTCTTC. This gives the protein CASSPNPGLYNEQFF.

The chain uses TRBV6-5 and TRBJ2-1, with D perhaps matching TRBD1 (5 bases). The V and J ends lost 6 bases and 10 bases respectively, with 19 bases between them. The CDR3 covers 14 residues. Germline V CDR1 and CDR2: MNHEY, SVGAGI. CDR3 residues: CASSPDLNRYEQFF. The CDR3 bases are TGTGCCAGCAGCCCCGATCTGAACAGGTACGAGCAGTTCTTC.

This rearrangement joins TRBV28 to TRBJ1-5, with D tentatively TRBD1 (6 bases). CDR1 and CDR2 from the germline V gene are MDHEN and SYDVKM. The CDR3 consists of 16 residues. Deletions cut 2 bases from V and 11 bases from J, with 22 bases between. DNA for the CDR3: TGTGCCAGCAGTTTAAGGGATCAGGGGCCGTCTCGGGCCCAGCATTTT. It encodes CASSLRDQGPSRAQHF. Full variable domain (rest looked up from reference TRBV28 and TRBJ1-5): DVKVTQSSRYLVKRTGEKVFLECVQDMDHENMFWYRQDPGLGLRLIYFSYDVKMKEKGDIPEGYSVSREKKERFSLILESASTNQTSMYLCASSLRDQGPSRAQHFGDGTRLSIL.

A single count supports this clone. This chain links TRBV7-2 with TRBJ1-3; TRBD1 might be the D (5 bases). CDR1 is SGHTA and CDR2 is FQGNSA in the germline V gene. CDR3 length: 13 residues. V was trimmed by 5 bases and J by 8 bases, leaving 13 bases between them. CDR3 sequence: CASSPQGLDTIYF. In DNA form, the CDR3 reads TGTGCCAGCAGCCCCCAGGGACTAGACACCATATATTTT.

This chain links TRBV4-1 with TRBJ2-6; no firm D call. Germline loops: CDR1 MGHRA, CDR2 YSYEKL. V was cut by 4 bases and J by 0 bases, with 13 bases left in between. The CDR3 has 17 amino acids. CDR3 DNA sequence: TGCGCCAGCAGCCGGAGCCCCGCCGTCTCTGGGGCCAACGTCCTGACTTTC. As protein: CASSRSPAVSGANVLTF.

To note about this clone: The sample holds other DNA sequences that translate to the same CDR3. The CDR3 DNA reads as TGTGCCAGCAGCCGGGGCTACGAGCAGTACTTC. This sequence encodes CASSRGYEQYF. The V and J genes are TRBV28 and TRBJ2-7; possibly TRBD2 for D (5 bases). The germline CDR1 and CDR2 sequences are MDHEN and SYDVKM. This CDR3 has 11 amino acids. Trimming took 6 bases from V and 3 from J, leaving 6 bases between them.

This clone has more than one count but fewer than ten. The V call is TRBV28, the J call TRBJ1-1; D is undetermined. The CDR3 covers 13 residues. From germline, CDR1 is MDHEN and CDR2 SYDVKM. V lost 6 bases to trimming and J lost 7 bases, with 15 bases between them. The CDR3 sequence: CASRERPKSEAFF. CDR3 in DNA: TGTGCCAGCAGGGAGCGCCCAAAAAGTGAAGCTTTCTTT. Using reference TRBV28 and TRBJ1-1 for the parts outside the CDR3, the full variable domain is DVKVTQSSRYLVKRTGEKVFLECVQDMDHENMFWYRQDPGLGLRLIYFSYDVKMKEKGDIPEGYSVSREKKERFSLILESASTNQTSMYLCASRERPKSEAFFGQGTRLTVV.